Below, 17 T cell receptor beta chains from the same sample are listed, as sequenced in a study of blood T cell repertoires in COVID-19. Clones were read by immunoSEQ multiplex PCR, and TCRdb kept only the in-frame ones, dropping some. The repertoire includes a few hundred thousand clones, about 88% of them detected once, and under 2% sits in the top ten. What was sequenced was peripheral blood. The receptors here all came from an older man with acute or convalescent COVID-19.

The chain carries TRBV18 and TRBJ1-1; D is possibly TRBD1 (5 bases). Germline CDR1 KGHSH, CDR2 LQKENI. V was pared by 6 bases and J by 1 base, with 9 bases between. This CDR3 is built from 13 residues. CDR3 nucleotide sequence: TGTGCCAGCTCTACCGACAGGAACACTGAAGCTTTCTTT. Residues: CASSTDRNTEAFF. Using reference TRBV18 and TRBJ1-1 for the parts outside the CDR3, the full variable domain is NAGVMQNPRHLVRRRGQEARLRCSPMKGHSHVYWYRQLPEEGLKFMVYLQKENIIDESGMPKERFSAEFPKEGPSILRIQQVVRGDSAAYFCASSTDRNTEAFFGQGTRLTVV.

This chain links TRBV7-3 with TRBJ2-1; unclear D gene. This CDR3 spans 14 amino acids. The V and J ends lost 2 bases and 4 bases respectively, with 9 bases between them. CDR1 is SGHTA and CDR2 is FQGTGA in the germline V gene. CDR3 nucleotide sequence: TGTGCCAGCAGCTTAGGTACCAGTTACAATGAGCAGTTCTTC. This translates into CASSLGTSYNEQFF. The full variable domain, completed using reference TRBV7-3 and TRBJ2-1, is GAGVSQTPSNKVTEKGKYVELRCDPISGHTALYWYRQSLGQGPEFLIYFQGTGAADDSGLPNDRFFAVRPEGSVSTLKIQRTERGDSAVYLCASSLGTSYNEQFFGPGTRLTVL.

This clone was recorded once. J is TRBJ2-6 and V is TRBV6-2 or TRBV6-3; D gene uncertain. CDR1 and CDR2 (germline): MNHEY, SVGEGT. Between the trimmed V and J ends, which lost 0 bases and 5 bases, there was a span of 11 bases. The CDR3 extends over 16 amino acids. The CDR3: CASSYSSSPRANVLTF. CDR3 DNA: TGTGCCAGCAGTTACTCCAGTTCTCCGAGGGCCAACGTCCTGACTTTC.

V is TRBV5-4 and J is TRBJ2-7; D perhaps matches TRBD2 (5 bases). The CDR3 loop spans 12 amino acids. V was shortened by 4 bases and J by 7 bases, with 12 bases between the two germline ends. The germline gives CDR1 SGHNT, CDR2 YYREEE (reference sequence). For the CDR3, the DNA is TGTGCCAGCAGCCATCTGGAGGAGGAGCAGTACTTC. This sequence encodes CASSHLEEEQYF.

The chain links TRBV27 to TRBJ2-5; 14 bases match TRBD2. Germline-derived CDR1 and CDR2 are MNHEY and SMNVEV (reference sequence). There are 19 residues in the CDR3. The V segment lost 6 bases and the J segment 2 bases; nucleotides outside the gene matches: 14. CDR3 DNA sequence: TGTGCCAGCAGACCACCTAGGACTAGCGGGAGGCCCGTTCAAGAGACCCAGTACTTC. This encodes CASRPPRTSGRPVQETQYF.

This clone was detected once. The rearrangement uses TRBV30 and TRBJ2-7; D possibly corresponds to TRBD2 (5 bases). Germline V lookup: CDR1 GTSNPN, CDR2 SVGIG (reference sequence). The CDR3 runs to 11 residues. Trimming removed 4 bases from V and 5 bases from J, with 9 bases in between. Here the CDR3 reads CAWTPGDEQYF. The CDR3 bases are TGTGCCTGGACCCCCGGGGACGAGCAGTACTTC.

The chain combines TRBV19 with TRBJ2-2; 8 nucleotides match TRBD2. Trimming at V came to 10 bases and at J to 6 bases, leaving 7 bases not matched to a gene. This CDR3 spans 13 amino acids. In germline, CDR1 is LNHDA, CDR2 SQIVND (reference sequence). CDR3 loop: CATGREVAGELFF. The CDR3 bases are TGTGCCACTGGGCGGGAGGTGGCCGGGGAGCTGTTTTTT.

The chain links TRBV24-1 to TRBJ1-1, with TRBD1 matching 9 bases. Germline V lookup: CDR1 KGHDR, CDR2 SFDVKD. The CDR3 runs to 16 residues. J gave up 4 bases and V 3 bases, and 8 bases lay outside the gene matches. DNA of the CDR3: TGTGCCACCAGTGATCAATGGGACAGGGAGACCACTGAAGCTTTCTTT. Amino acid sequence: CATSDQWDRETTEAFF.

This clone was found once. The rearrangement uses TRBV25-1 and TRBJ2-2, with D perhaps matching TRBD1 (5 bases). The germline V and J ends were trimmed by 4 bases and 3 bases, with 12 bases remaining between them. The CDR3 covers 15 residues. CDR1 and CDR2 (germline): MGHDK, SYGVNS. CDR3 DNA: TGTGCCAGCAGTGCCCGGACAAGTTACACCGGGGAGCTGTTTTTT. The encoded protein is CASSARTSYTGELFF. The full variable domain, in which reference TRBV25-1 and TRBJ2-2 provide the parts outside the CDR3, is EADIYQTPRYLVIGTGKKITLECSQTMGHDKMYWYQQDPGMELHLIHYSYGVNSTEKGDLSSESTVSRIRTEHFPLTLESARPSHTSQYLCASSARTSYTGELFFGEGSRLTVL.

This clone was counted once. The V gene is TRBV7-9, the J gene TRBJ2-7; the match to TRBD2 covers 14 bases. V shed 11 bases and J 2 bases; nucleotides not matched to a gene: 5. CDR3 length: 14 residues. The V gene's germline CDR1 is SEHNR and CDR2 FQNEAQ (reference sequence). CDR3 coding DNA: TGTGCCGGTGGGACTAGCGGGAGTGCCTACGAGCAGTACTTC. Protein sequence: CAGGTSGSAYEQYF.

This clone was counted between two and nine times. This sequence joins TRBV28 and TRBJ1-6, with 8 bases fitting TRBD1. The length of the CDR3 is 15 residues. Per germline, CDR1 MDHEN and CDR2 SYDVKM. With V trimmed by 5 bases and J by 8 bases, 8 bases remained unmatched. The CDR3 is CASSPQTGVDSPLHF. The CDR3 region has the DNA TGTGCCAGCAGTCCTCAGACAGGGGTGGATTCACCCCTCCACTTT.

The J gene is TRBJ1-1, the V gene TRBV6-5; TRBD1 is a possible D gene (6 bases). The CDR3 totals 13 residues. Germline CDR1 is MNHEY and CDR2 is SVGAGI. V was trimmed by 5 bases and J by 6 bases, leaving 13 bases between them. The CDR3 nucleotides are TGTGCCAGCAGTCCCTGGGACACCCCTGAAGCTTTCTTT. The encoded protein is CASSPWDTPEAFF.

In the case of this clone: The same CDR3 also results from other DNA sequences found in this sample. This rearrangement joins TRBV5-5 to TRBJ1-6; 7 bases are a match to TRBD1. The CDR3 length is 15 residues. The trim removed 0 bases at V and 7 bases at J, leaving 4 bases unmatched. CDR1 and CDR2 from the germline V gene are SGHKS and YYEKEE (reference sequence). The CDR3: CASSLGQGGNSPLHF. The CDR3 DNA sequence: TGTGCCAGCAGCTTGGGACAGGGAGGCAATTCACCCCTCCACTTT.

This chain links TRBV6-5 with TRBJ2-1, with D perhaps matching TRBD2 (5 bases). This CDR3 is built from 14 residues. Germline CDR1 MNHEY, CDR2 SVGAGI. V was trimmed by 6 bases and J by 0 bases, leaving 9 bases between them. The CDR3 loop reads CASSGISSYNEQFF. CDR3 DNA: TGTGCCAGCAGCGGGATTAGCTCCTACAATGAGCAGTTCTTC.

This clone has just one count. A read error may produce the germline difference seen at one junction end. The rearrangement joins TRBV7-3 to TRBJ2-1, with 10 bases fitting TRBD2. The germline V gene encodes CDR1 SGHTA and CDR2 FQGTGA. The CDR3 runs 15 residues. As DNA, the CDR3 is TGTGCCAGCAGTTTAACTAGCGGGGCCCGGAATGAGCAGTTCTTC. This gives the protein CASSLTSGARNEQFF.

The rearrangement uses TRBV5-1 and TRBJ2-7; 9 bases line up with TRBD1. Germline-derived CDR1 and CDR2 are SGHRS and YFSETQ. This CDR3 has 16 amino acids. Trimming cost V 0 bases and J 6 bases; bases outside gene matches: 10. The CDR3 nucleotides read TGCGCCAGCAGCTTGGCCAAGAGGACAGGGGTAAGCGAGCAGTACTTC. Translated: CASSLAKRTGVSEQYF.

The rearrangement joins TRBV2 to TRBJ2-7, with 7 bases fitting TRBD1. CDR1 and CDR2 (germline): SNHLY, FYNNEI. Trimming removed 4 bases from V and 4 bases from J; junction bases left unmatched: 4. The CDR3 contains 13 residues. The CDR3 sequence: CASSAGTVYEQYF. The CDR3 coding sequence is TGTGCCAGCAGTGCCGGGACAGTTTACGAGCAGTACTTC.